What follows describes a single TCR beta chain. This clone has at least ten counts. This receptor's antigen is unknown. Base qualities were left out, and no much larger clone turns up one base away. The method was PCR. The instrument was an Illumina HiSeq 4000. High-throughput sequencing was used to profile the TCR beta-chain CDR3 region of each patient. In the original analysis: The researchers built a classifier to tell apart papillary thyroid cancer patients with distant metastasis, based on CDR3 differences among clinicopathological groups. Repertoire diversity was assessed with the Shannon index, and tumor-blood repertoire similarity with the Morisita-Horn index. In TCRdb, the public reads were trimmed at Q25 with fastp and aligned with MiXCR, with productive beta chains retained. These V and J calls rely on TCRdb rather than the paper's analysis. In this sample the table shows 5,000 to 7,000 clones, roughly 29% of which occur a single time. The ten largest account for approximately 15% of the sample.

Per the germline V gene (reference sequence), LGHDT is the CDR1 and YNNKEL is the CDR2. CDR3 length: 15 amino acids, cysteine to phenylalanine. This entry keeps only the CDR3 DNA: 45 bases, framed from base 1. V and J are trimmed by 7 bases and 0 bases, and the gene matches miss 7 bases of the junction. This record comes from a study of metastatic and nonmetastatic thyroid tumors (dated by TCRdb to the early 2020s). General notes on the study: Repertoires were compared across peripheral blood and tumor or nodule tissue samples from malignant and benign thyroid patients. Points the paper makes about the study in general: In both blood and tumor samples, TCR beta diversity was reported to be significantly higher in malignant tumors than in benign nodules.

No treatment had been received by any patient before thyroid surgery. Using T-cell receptor beta sequencing, the researchers looked back retrospectively at clinical samples from patients, gathered between the early 2010s and the late 2010s. This receptor was taken from a female donor with papillary thyroid cancer or a benign thyroid nodule (not recorded which). Some clones in this sample may be carry-over from other donors' samples. The chain was built from TRBV3-1 and TRBJ2-3, and 7 bases in between align with TRBD2. Sequenced sample: adjacent normal tissue. CDR3 reads: CASNQAGSSTDTQYF. In nucleotide form, the sequence is TGTGCCAGCAATCAAGCGGGGTCTAGCACAGATACGCAGTATTTT.